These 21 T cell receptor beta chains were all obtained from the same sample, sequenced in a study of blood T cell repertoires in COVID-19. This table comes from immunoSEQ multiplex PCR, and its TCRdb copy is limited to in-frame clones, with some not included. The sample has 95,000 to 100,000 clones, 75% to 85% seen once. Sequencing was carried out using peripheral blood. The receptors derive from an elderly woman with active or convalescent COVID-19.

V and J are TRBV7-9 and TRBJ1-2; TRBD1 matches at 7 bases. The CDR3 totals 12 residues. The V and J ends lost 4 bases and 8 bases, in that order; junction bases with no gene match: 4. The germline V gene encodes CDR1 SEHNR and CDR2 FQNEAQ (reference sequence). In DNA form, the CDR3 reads TGTGCCAGCAGCTCCGGGACAGAAGGCTACACCTTC. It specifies CASSSGTEGYTF.

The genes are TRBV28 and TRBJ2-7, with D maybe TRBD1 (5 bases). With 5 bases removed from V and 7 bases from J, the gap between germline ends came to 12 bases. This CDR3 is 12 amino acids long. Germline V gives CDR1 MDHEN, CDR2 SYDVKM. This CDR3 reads CASSILSGEQYF. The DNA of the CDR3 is TGTGCCAGCAGTATACTATCAGGGGAGCAGTACTTC.

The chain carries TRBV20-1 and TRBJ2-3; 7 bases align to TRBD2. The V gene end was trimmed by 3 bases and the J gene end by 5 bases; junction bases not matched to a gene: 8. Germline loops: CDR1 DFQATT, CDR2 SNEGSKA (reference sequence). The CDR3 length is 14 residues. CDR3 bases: TGCAGTGCTAGTGAGGGAGGGCCAGGAGATACGCAGTATTTT. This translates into CSASEGGPGDTQYF.

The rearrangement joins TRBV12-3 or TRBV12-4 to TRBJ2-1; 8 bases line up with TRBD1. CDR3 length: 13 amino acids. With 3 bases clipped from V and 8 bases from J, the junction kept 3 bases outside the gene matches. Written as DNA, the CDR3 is TGTGCCAGCAGTTTTTACAGGGGGGATGAGCAGTTCTTC. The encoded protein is CASSFYRGDEQFF.

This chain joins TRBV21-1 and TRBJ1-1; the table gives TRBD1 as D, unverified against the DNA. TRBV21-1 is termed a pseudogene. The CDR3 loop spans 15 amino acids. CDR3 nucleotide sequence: TGTGCCAGCAGTCATAAACAGGGTATGAACACTGAAGCTTTCTTT. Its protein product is CASSHKQGMNTEAFF.

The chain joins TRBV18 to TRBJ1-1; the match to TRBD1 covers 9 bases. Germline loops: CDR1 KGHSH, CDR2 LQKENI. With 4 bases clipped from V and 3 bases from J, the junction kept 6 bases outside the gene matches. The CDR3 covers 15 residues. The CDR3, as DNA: TGTGCCAGCTCACGGATACAGGGGGCGGACACTGAAGCTTTCTTT. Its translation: CASSRIQGADTEAFF.

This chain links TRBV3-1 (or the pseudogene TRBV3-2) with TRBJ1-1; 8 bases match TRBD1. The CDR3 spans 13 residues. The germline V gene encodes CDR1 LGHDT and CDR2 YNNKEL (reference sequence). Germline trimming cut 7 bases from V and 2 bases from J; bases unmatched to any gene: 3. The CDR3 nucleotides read TGTGCCAGCAACCAGGGGGCCAACACTGAAGCTTTCTTT. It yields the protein CASNQGANTEAFF.

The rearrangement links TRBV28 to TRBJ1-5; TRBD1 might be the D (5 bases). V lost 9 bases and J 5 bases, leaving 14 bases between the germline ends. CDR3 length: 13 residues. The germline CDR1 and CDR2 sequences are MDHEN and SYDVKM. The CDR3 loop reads CASRGGTDQPQHF. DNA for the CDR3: TGTGCCAGTCGGGGGGGGACTGATCAGCCCCAGCATTTT.

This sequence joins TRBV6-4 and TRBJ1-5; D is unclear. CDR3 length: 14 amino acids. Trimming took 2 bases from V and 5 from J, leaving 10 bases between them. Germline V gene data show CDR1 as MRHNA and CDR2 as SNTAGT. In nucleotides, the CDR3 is TGTGCCAGCAGTGACCCGAGCCTCGATCAGCCCCAGCATTTT. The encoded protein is CASSDPSLDQPQHF.

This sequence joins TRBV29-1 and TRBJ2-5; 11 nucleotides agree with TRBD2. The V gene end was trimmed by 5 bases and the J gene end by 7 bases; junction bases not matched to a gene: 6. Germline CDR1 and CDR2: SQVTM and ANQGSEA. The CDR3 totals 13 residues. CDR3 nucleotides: TGCAGCGTTTCGGTAGCGGGAGGGGTGACCCAGTACTTC. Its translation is CSVSVAGGVTQYF.

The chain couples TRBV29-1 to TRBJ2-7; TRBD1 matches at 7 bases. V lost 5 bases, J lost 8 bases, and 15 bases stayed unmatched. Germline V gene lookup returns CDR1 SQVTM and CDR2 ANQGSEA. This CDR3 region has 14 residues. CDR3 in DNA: TGCAGCGTTCAGGACAGGCAGAATCCCCCGAAGCAGTACTTC. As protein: CSVQDRQNPPKQYF.

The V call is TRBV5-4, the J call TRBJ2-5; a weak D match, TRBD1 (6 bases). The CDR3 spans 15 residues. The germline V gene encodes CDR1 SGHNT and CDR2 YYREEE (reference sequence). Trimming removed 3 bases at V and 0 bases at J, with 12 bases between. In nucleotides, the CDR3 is TGTGCCAGCAGCTACAGACAGGCCCACCAAGAGACCCAGTACTTC. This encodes CASSYRQAHQETQYF.

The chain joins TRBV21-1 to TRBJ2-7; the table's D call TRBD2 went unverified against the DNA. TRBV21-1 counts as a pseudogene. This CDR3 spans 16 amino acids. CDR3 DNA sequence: TGTGCCAGCAGCAAAGAGGGAGAACAGTACTCCTACGAGCAGTACTTC. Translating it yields CASSKEGEQYSYEQYF.

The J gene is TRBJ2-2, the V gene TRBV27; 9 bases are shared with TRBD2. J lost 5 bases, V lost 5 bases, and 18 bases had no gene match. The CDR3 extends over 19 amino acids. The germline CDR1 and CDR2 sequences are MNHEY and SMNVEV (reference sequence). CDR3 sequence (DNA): TGTGCCAGCAGTCTAGACACCATTCGGGCGGGAGGGCCAACCGGGGAGCTGTTTTTT. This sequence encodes CASSLDTIRAGGPTGELFF.

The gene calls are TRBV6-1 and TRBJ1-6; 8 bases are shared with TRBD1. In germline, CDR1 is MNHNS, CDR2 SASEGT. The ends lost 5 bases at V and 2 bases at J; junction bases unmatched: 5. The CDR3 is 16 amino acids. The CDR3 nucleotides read TGTGCCAGCAGTCAAGGGACAGGCCCCTATAATTCACCCCTCCACTTT. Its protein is CASSQGTGPYNSPLHF.

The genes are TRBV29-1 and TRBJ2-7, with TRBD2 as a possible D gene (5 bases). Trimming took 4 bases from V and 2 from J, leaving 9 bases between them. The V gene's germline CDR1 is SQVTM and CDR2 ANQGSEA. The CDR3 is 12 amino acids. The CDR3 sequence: CSVARTAYEQYF. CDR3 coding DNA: TGCAGCGTTGCCAGGACTGCCTACGAGCAGTACTTC.

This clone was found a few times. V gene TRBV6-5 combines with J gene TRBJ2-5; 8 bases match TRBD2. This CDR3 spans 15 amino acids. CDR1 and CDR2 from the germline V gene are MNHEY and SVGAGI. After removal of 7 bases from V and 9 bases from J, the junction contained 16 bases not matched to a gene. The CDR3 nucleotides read TGTGCCAGCAAGATCGGGACTAGTGGGGATGGGGCCCAGTACTTC. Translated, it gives CASKIGTSGDGAQYF.

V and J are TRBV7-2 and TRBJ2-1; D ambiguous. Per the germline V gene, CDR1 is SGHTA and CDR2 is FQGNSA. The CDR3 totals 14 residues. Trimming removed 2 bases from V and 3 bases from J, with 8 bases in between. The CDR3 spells CASSLLVYYNEQFF. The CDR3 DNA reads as TGTGCCAGCAGCTTACTAGTGTACTACAATGAGCAGTTCTTC.

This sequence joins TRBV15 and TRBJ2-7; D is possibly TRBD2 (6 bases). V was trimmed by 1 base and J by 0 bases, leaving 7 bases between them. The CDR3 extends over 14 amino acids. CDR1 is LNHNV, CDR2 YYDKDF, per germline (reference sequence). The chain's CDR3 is CATSRAGVSYEQYF. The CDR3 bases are TGTGCCACCAGCAGAGCGGGAGTCTCCTACGAGCAGTACTTC.

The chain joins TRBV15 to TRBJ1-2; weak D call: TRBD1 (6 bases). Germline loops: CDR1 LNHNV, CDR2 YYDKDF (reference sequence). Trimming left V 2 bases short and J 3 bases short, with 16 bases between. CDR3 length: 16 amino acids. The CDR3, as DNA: TGTGCCACCAGCAGACCCTCACAGGGTGGGGACTATGGCTACACCTTC. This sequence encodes CATSRPSQGGDYGYTF.

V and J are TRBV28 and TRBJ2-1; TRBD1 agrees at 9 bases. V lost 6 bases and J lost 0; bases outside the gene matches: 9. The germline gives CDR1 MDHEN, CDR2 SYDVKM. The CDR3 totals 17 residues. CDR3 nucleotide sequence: TGTGCCAGCAGACAACCCGGACAGGGGAGCTCCTACAATGAGCAGTTCTTC. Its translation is CASRQPGQGSSYNEQFF.